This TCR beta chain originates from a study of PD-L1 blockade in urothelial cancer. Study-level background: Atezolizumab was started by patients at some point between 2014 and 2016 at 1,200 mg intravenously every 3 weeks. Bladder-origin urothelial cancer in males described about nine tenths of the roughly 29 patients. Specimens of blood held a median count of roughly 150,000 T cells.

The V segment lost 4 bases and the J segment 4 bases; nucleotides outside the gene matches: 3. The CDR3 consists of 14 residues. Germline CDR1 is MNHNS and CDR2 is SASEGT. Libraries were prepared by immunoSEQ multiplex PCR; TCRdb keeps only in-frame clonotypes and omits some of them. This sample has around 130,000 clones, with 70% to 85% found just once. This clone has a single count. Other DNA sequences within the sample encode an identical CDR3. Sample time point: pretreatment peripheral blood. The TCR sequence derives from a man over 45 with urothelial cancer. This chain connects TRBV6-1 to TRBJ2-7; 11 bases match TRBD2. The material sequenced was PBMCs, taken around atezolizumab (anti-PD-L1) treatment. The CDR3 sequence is CASSVGLAGYEQYF. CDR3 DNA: TGTGCCAGCAGTGTAGGACTAGCGGGTTACGAGCAGTACTTC.